The sample holds many counts of the clone carrying this T cell receptor beta chain. V dropped 6 bases and J dropped 2 bases, with 22 bases sitting between them. The CDR3 is 17 amino acids. This entry is derived from a study of T cells in Graves' hyperthyroidism and ophthalmopathy. Amplification targeted TCR beta CDR3 regions from RNA transcripts. The HTBI set primed first-round TCR CDR3 RT-PCR. TCRdb re-called the multiplex PCR reads through MiXCR, storing one row per CDR3 protein. The top ten clones hold approximately 28% of a sample with around 200,000 distinct CDR3 sequences, approximately 15% of them seen once.

This clonotype was sampled from a woman aged 50 to 65 with Graves' hyperthyroidism. The sequencing sample was made of blood. The chain combines TRBV12-3 or TRBV12-4 with TRBJ2-5, with D tentatively TRBD2 (7 bases). The CDR3 nucleotides read TGTGCCAGCAGCACCCCACTGGGGGCGGGGGCACAAGAGACCCAGTACTTC. Translation gives CASSTPLGAGAQETQYF.